One and the same sample provided the 11 T cell receptor beta chains below, sequenced in a study of T cells after yellow fever vaccination (dated by TCRdb to the late 2010s). Library preparation employed 5' RACE. Instrument used: Illumina HiSeq 2500. TCRdb reprocessed the public reads (quality trimming at Q25 with fastp, clone calling with MiXCR) and kept in-frame beta chains. Each CDR3 protein appears once, grouped with its most common genes and DNA. The sample records roughly 500,000 distinct CDR3 sequences, 15% to 20% of which are singletons. The ten top clones hold 13% to 15% of the sample. The treatment or condition label of this sample denotes: live attenuated yellow fever vaccine strain. The sample consisted of PBMCs, taken 15 days after the yellow fever booster vaccination. These receptors were collected from a man younger than 40 who received the YFV17D yellow fever vaccine.

The chain uses TRBV20-1 and TRBJ1-5; 9 nucleotides line up with TRBD1. CDR1 is DFQATT and CDR2 is SNEGSKA in the germline V gene (reference sequence). The CDR3 totals 14 residues. Losses at the gene ends were 2 bases for V and 4 bases for J; bases not matched to a gene: 3. DNA of the CDR3: TGCAGTGCTAGACGACAGGGGGTGAATCAGCCCCAGCATTTT. Its protein is CSARRQGVNQPQHF.

The chain carries TRBV2 and TRBJ2-2, with a tentative D call TRBD1 (6 bases). Between the trimmed V and J ends, which lost 6 bases and 0 bases, there was a span of 11 bases. CDR3 length equals 15 residues. Germline V CDR1 and CDR2: SNHLY, FYNNEI. The CDR3 bases are TGTGCCAGCAGCGAGGACAGAGCGAACACCGGGGAGCTGTTTTTT. Translating gives CASSEDRANTGELFF.

The V and J genes are TRBV7-9 and TRBJ1-1; D is perhaps TRBD1 (5 bases). V lost 5 bases, J lost 0 bases, and 13 bases lay in between. In germline, CDR1 is SEHNR, CDR2 FQNEAQ (reference sequence). The CDR3 runs to 15 residues. The DNA of the CDR3 is TGTGCCAGCAGCCATAACAGGCGTTTGAACACTGAAGCTTTCTTT. The encoded protein is CASSHNRRLNTEAFF.

The genes are TRBV20-1 and TRBJ2-7, with D possibly TRBD2 on 5 matching bases. The CDR3 runs 11 residues. Trimming took off 3 bases at V and 4 bases at J, with 7 bases between the two ends. Per the germline V gene, CDR1 is DFQATT and CDR2 is SNEGSKA (reference sequence). DNA for the CDR3: TGCAGTGCTAGGCGGGCATACGAGCAGTACTTC. Translation: CSARRAYEQYF.

This clonotype came up once. The chain employs TRBV28 and TRBJ2-7; either TRBD1 or TRBD2 may supply D (5 bases each). Per germline, CDR1 MDHEN and CDR2 SYDVKM. V was shortened by 7 bases and J by 4 bases, with 17 bases between the two germline ends. The CDR3 has 14 residues. This CDR3 reads CASTFYGAPYEQYF. Here the CDR3 DNA reads TGTGCCAGCACCTTCTACGGGGCACCGTACGAGCAGTACTTC. Full variable domain (missing parts from reference TRBV28 and TRBJ2-7): DVKVTQSSRYLVKRTGEKVFLECVQDMDHENMFWYRQDPGLGLRLIYFSYDVKMKEKGDIPEGYSVSREKKERFSLILESASTNQTSMYLCASTFYGAPYEQYFGPGTRLTVT.

CDR3 residues: CASSTSPGGGFKSQYF. The CDR3 nucleotides are TGTGCCAGCAGTACTAGCCCCGGGGGCGGGTTTAAGTCGCAGTATTTT. The genes are TRBV7-2 and TRBJ2-3; D may match TRBD1 or TRBD2 (6 bases each). Looked up from germline, CDR1 is SGHTA and CDR2 is FQGNSA. CDR3 length equals 16 residues. The ends were cut back, 6 bases at V and 10 bases at J, with 26 bases in the middle.

This sequence joins TRBV7-6 and TRBJ2-1; 14 bases fit TRBD2. V lost 4 bases, J lost 7 bases, and 3 bases stayed unmatched. Germline V CDR1 and CDR2: SGHVS, FNYEAQ. This CDR3 spans 15 amino acids. CDR3 loop: CASSSRTSGRNEQFF. Written as DNA, the CDR3 is TGTGCCAGCAGCTCCAGGACTAGCGGGAGGAATGAGCAGTTCTTC.

This clonotype was found a few times. The V gene is TRBV27, the J gene TRBJ2-7; 7 positions agree with TRBD2. V dropped 6 bases and J dropped 5; count of bases not matched to a gene: 10. The CDR3 is 14 amino acids. In germline, CDR1 is MNHEY, CDR2 SMNVEV (reference sequence). CDR3 sequence (DNA): TGTGCCAGCAGCCCTCGGCGGGAGTCCCACGAGCAGTACTTC. It yields the protein CASSPRRESHEQYF.

The V gene is TRBV5-1, the J gene TRBJ2-5, with 7 bases that match TRBD2. The V and J ends lost 4 bases and 7 bases, in that order; junction bases with no gene match: 10. Germline lookup yields CDR1 SGHRS and CDR2 YFSETQ. The CDR3 consists of 14 residues. The CDR3 loop reads CASSPVAGEGTQYF. The DNA of the CDR3 is TGCGCCAGCAGCCCGGTTGCGGGGGAGGGGACCCAGTACTTC.

This chain connects TRBV10-2 to TRBJ2-5; D call uncertain. V lost 0 bases, J lost 2 bases, and 7 bases lay in between. The germline CDR1 and CDR2 sequences are WSHSY and SAAADI. The CDR3 is 14 residues long. The CDR3 sequence is CASSESYPQETQYF. The CDR3 DNA is TGCGCCAGCAGTGAGTCGTACCCGCAAGAGACCCAGTACTTC.

This clonotype appeared a few times. The chain is built from TRBV20-1 and TRBJ2-7; D may be TRBD2 (5 bases). The CDR3 has 12 amino acids. Germline loops: CDR1 DFQATT, CDR2 SNEGSKA (reference sequence). The V end lost 7 bases, the J end lost 4 bases, and 14 bases lay between the germline ends. The CDR3 region is CSGSGSDYEQYF. CDR3 nucleotide sequence: TGCAGTGGAAGTGGGAGTGATTACGAGCAGTACTTC.